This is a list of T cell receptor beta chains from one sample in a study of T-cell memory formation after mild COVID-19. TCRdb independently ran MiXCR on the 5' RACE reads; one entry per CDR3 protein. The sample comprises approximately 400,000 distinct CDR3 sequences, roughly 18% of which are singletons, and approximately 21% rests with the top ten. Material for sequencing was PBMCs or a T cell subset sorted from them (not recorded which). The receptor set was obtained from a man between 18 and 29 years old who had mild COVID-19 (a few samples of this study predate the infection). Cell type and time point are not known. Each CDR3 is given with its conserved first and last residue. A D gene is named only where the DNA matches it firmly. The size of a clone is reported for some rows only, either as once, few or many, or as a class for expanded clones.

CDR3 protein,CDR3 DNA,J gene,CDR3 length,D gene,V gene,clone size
CASSQDRARGGELFF,TGTGCCAGCAGCCAAGATAGGGCCCGCGGCGGGGAGCTGTTTTTT,TRBJ2-2,15,.,TRBV3-1,many
CASRGALSTEAFF,TGTGCCAGCCGGGGGGCTTTATCCACTGAAGCTTTCTTT,TRBJ1-1,13,.,TRBV6-6,few
CASSQVGVQGTGELFF,TGCGCCAGCAGCCAAGTGGGGGTCCAGGGGACCGGGGAGCTGTTTTTT,TRBJ2-2,16,.,TRBV4-3,few
CASSVGLPRTDTQYF,TGTGCCAGCAGCGTGGGACTCCCAAGGACAGATACGCAGTATTTT,TRBJ2-3,15,.,TRBV9,.
CASSLVPGQGDYNEQFF,TGTGCCAGCAGCTTAGTCCCGGGACAGGGGGATTACAATGAGCAGTTCTTC,TRBJ2-1,17,TRBD1,TRBV7-9,.
CASSQDPGTTDDEQYF,TGTGCCAGCAGCCAAGATCCAGGGACTACCGATGACGAGCAGTACTTC,TRBJ2-7,16,TRBD2,TRBV4-2,.
CASSQGVGGSTDTQYF,TGCGCCAGCAGCCAAGGAGTGGGGGGAAGCACAGATACGCAGTATTTT,TRBJ2-3,16,.,TRBV4-3,few
CASSPIRGGNYGYTF,TGTGCCAGCAGCCCTATCAGGGGAGGAAACTATGGCTACACCTTC,TRBJ1-2,15,.,TRBV7-2,.
CASSHSGELFF,TGTGCCAGCAGCCACTCCGGGGAGCTGTTTTTT,TRBJ2-2,11,.,TRBV3-1,.
CASSHRKRGAYEQYF,TGTGCCAGCAGCCACCGCAAACGAGGGGCCTACGAGCAGTACTTC,TRBJ2-7,15,.,TRBV7-9,few
CASSQVKGDSVHSPLHF,TGCGCCAGCAGCCAAGTAAAAGGCGACAGCGTCCATTCACCCCTCCACTTT,TRBJ1-6,17,.,TRBV4-3,many
CASRGAGIDTQYF,TGTGCCAGCAGGGGGGCAGGGATAGATACGCAGTATTTT,TRBJ2-3,13,.,TRBV9,few
CASSLHGLNTEAFF,TGTGCCAGCAGCCTACATGGCCTGAACACTGAAGCTTTCTTT,TRBJ1-1,14,.,TRBV7-3,.
CASSSSVSYNEQFF,TGTGCCAGCAGTTCGTCGGTTTCCTACAATGAGCAGTTCTTC,TRBJ2-1,14,.,TRBV6-2/TRBV6-3,few
CATSPGLEETQYF,TGTGCCACCAGTCCCGGACTAGAAGAGACCCAGTACTTC,TRBJ2-5,13,TRBD2,TRBV24-1,many
CASSQQGGVSYNEQFF,TGTGCCAGCAGTCAACAGGGCGGGGTTTCCTACAATGAGCAGTTCTTC,TRBJ2-1,16,.,TRBV6-2/TRBV6-3,.
CASSSQEGGQEDTQYF,TGTGCCAGCAGCTCCCAGGAGGGGGGTCAGGAAGATACGCAGTATTTT,TRBJ2-3,16,.,TRBV7-9,few
CASSQGTPRVGTEAFF,TGTGCCAGCAGTCAAGGGACTCCTCGGGTGGGCACTGAAGCTTTCTTT,TRBJ1-1,16,.,TRBV12-3/TRBV12-4,many
CSARGGDYSNQPQHF,TGCAGTGCGAGGGGGGGGGATTATAGCAATCAGCCCCAGCATTTT,TRBJ1-5,15,.,TRBV20-1,many
CASGRRVGNTEAFF,TGTGCCAGCGGGCGTCGGGTTGGGAACACTGAAGCTTTCTTT,TRBJ1-1,14,.,TRBV2,.
CASSPDRAEISPLHF,TGTGCCAGCAGCCCCGACAGGGCTGAAATATCACCCCTCCACTTT,TRBJ1-6,15,TRBD1,TRBV7-9,.
CASSLDRGAHNEQFF,TGTGCCAGCAGTCTCGACAGGGGCGCCCACAATGAGCAGTTCTTC,TRBJ2-1,15,TRBD1,TRBV12-3/TRBV12-4,many
CASSQVAGVNQPQHF,TGTGCCAGTAGCCAAGTAGCAGGCGTCAATCAGCCCCAGCATTTT,TRBJ1-5,15,.,TRBV3-1,.
CASWRLAGGYTDTQYF,TGTGCCAGTTGGCGACTAGCGGGGGGCTACACAGATACGCAGTATTTT,TRBJ2-3,16,TRBD2,TRBV12-3/TRBV12-4,.
CASRWSGDNTGELFF,TGCGCCAGCAGATGGAGCGGGGACAACACCGGGGAGCTGTTTTTT,TRBJ2-2,15,TRBD2,TRBV5-1,many
CASSSRQGAVGNSPLHF,TGTGCCAGCAGCTCCCGACAGGGGGCTGTTGGTAATTCACCCCTCCACTTT,TRBJ1-6,17,TRBD1,TRBV5-4,.
CASSLMYYGGGSYEQYF,TGTGCCAGCAGCTTAATGTATTACGGCGGGGGCTCCTACGAGCAGTACTTC,TRBJ2-7,17,TRBD2,TRBV7-3,few
CASSLRGGKAFF,TGTGCCAGCAGCCTACGTGGGGGGAAGGCTTTCTTT,TRBJ1-1,12,.,TRBV6-5,few
CASSDWETQYF,TGTGCCAGCTCCGACTGGGAGACCCAGTACTTC,TRBJ2-5,11,.,TRBV7-9,many